The sample holds a few counts of the clone carrying this T cell receptor beta chain. This sample was taken from a study of blood T cells in healthy people across ages. Study details: Capture via template switching afforded approximately one barcoded beta molecule per two T cells.

The authors ran a second PCR of about 7 to 12 cycles using a sample-barcoded 5' primer and a J-beta primer mix. From the 5' RACE reads, TCRdb called clonotypes with MiXCR, one entry per CDR3 protein. Among 780,000 or so distinct CDR3 sequences listed, about 55% were seen once. Trimming took off 5 bases at V and 2 bases at J, with 13 bases between the two ends. The CDR3 length is 15 residues. Per the germline V gene, CDR1 is MDHEN and CDR2 is SYDVKM. Donors ranged from roughly 6 to 90 years old and were healthy Caucasians in Russia. Every sample yielded at least 6.5 million isolated PBMCs. Per sample, extraction of total RNA gave at least 5.5 micrograms in every case.

The chain links TRBV28 to TRBJ2-4; D might be TRBD1 (6 bases). This TCR came from a man at least 80 years old in good health. The sequenced material came from blood. Here the CDR3 DNA reads TGTGCCAGCAGTCTCGAACAGGGTCCCAAAAACATTCAGTACTTC. Translation gives CASSLEQGPKNIQYF.